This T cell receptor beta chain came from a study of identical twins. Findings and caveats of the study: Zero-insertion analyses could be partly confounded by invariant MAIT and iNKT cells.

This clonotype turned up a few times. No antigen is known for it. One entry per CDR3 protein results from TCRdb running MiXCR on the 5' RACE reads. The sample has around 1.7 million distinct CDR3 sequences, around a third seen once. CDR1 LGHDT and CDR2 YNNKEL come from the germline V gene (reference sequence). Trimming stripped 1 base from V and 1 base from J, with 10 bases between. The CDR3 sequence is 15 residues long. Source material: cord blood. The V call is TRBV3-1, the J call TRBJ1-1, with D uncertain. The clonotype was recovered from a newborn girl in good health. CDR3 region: CASSQANWGNTEAFF. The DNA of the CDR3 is TGTGCCAGCAGCCAAGCTAATTGGGGGAACACTGAAGCTTTCTTT.